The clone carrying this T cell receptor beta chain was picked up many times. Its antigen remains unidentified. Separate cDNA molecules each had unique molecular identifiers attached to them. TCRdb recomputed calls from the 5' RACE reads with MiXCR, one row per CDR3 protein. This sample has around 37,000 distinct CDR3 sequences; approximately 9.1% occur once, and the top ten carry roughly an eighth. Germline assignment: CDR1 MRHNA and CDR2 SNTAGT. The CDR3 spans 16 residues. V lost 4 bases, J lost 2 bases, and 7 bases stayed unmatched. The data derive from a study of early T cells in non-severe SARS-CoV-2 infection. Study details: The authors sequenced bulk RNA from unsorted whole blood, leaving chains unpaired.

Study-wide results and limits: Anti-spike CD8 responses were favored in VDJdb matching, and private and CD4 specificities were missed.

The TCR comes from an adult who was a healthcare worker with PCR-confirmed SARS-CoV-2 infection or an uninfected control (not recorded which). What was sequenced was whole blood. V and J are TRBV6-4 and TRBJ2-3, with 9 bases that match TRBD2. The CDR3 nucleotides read TGTGCCAGCAGTGGAACGTCTAGCGGGGACACAGATACGCAGTATTTT. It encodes CASSGTSSGDTDTQYF.